The next 8 T cell receptor beta chains were all read from a single sample in a study of blood T cells in healthy people across ages. Combining a sample-barcoded 5' primer with a J-beta primer mix, a second PCR ran for roughly 7 to 11 cycles. TCRdb ran MiXCR on the 5' RACE reads and lists one entry per CDR3 protein. This sample carries around 2 million distinct CDR3 sequences, about 39% of them seen once, and the ten largest clones take approximately 22%. The source material was blood. The receptors here all came from a human donor in good health.

The rearrangement links TRBV7-3 to TRBJ2-1; possibly TRBD1 or TRBD2 for D (6 bases each). Trimming pared 4 bases from V and 7 bases from J, leaving 17 bases between. The CDR3 extends over 15 amino acids. Germline V gene lookup returns CDR1 SGHTA and CDR2 FQGTGA. The CDR3 DNA reads as TGTGCCAGCAGCTCCCCCGGGGGCGCGGGGAATGAGCAGTTCTTC. It specifies CASSSPGGAGNEQFF.

The chain combines TRBV11-3 with TRBJ2-1; D is tentatively TRBD1 or TRBD2 (5 bases each). Trimming left V 1 base short and J 9 bases short, with 16 bases between. The CDR3 contains 15 residues. Per germline, CDR1 SGHNT and CDR2 YENEEA. The CDR3 sequence is CASSLGGWGNSEQFF. CDR3 in DNA: TGTGCCAGCAGCTTAGGTGGGTGGGGGAACAGTGAGCAGTTCTTC.

This rearrangement joins TRBV20-1 to TRBJ1-4; 7 bases match TRBD1. CDR3 length: 15 amino acids. The germline gives CDR1 DFQATT, CDR2 SNEGSKA (reference sequence). V dropped 3 bases and J dropped 4; count of bases not matched to a gene: 8. CDR3 sequence (DNA): TGCAGTGCTAGGGCCGGTAGACAGGGTAATGAAAAACTGTTTTTT. Its translation: CSARAGRQGNEKLFF.

The rearrangement links TRBV20-1 to TRBJ1-5; 10 bases agree with TRBD1. The junction had 4 bases not matched to a gene; V was cut back by 3 bases and J by 2 bases. Looked up from germline, CDR1 is DFQATT and CDR2 is SNEGSKA (reference sequence). The length of the CDR3 is 15 residues. CDR3 loop: CSARTGGEGNQPQHF. In DNA, the CDR3 is TGCAGTGCTAGGACAGGGGGCGAGGGCAATCAGCCCCAGCATTTT.

The chain recombines TRBV5-1 with TRBJ2-7, with 7 bases fitting TRBD1. This CDR3 contains 15 residues. V trimming: 0 bases; J trimming: 2 bases; junction bases outside the gene matches: 5. Germline V gene data show CDR1 as SGHRS and CDR2 as YFSETQ. The CDR3 DNA reads as TGCGCCAGCAGCTTGGAAACAGGGGCAACCTACGAGCAGTACTTC. Its translation is CASSLETGATYEQYF. The whole variable domain, filled in from reference TRBV5-1 and TRBJ2-7, reads KAGVTQTPRYLIKTRGQQVTLSCSPISGHRSVSWYQQTPGQGLQFLFEYFSETQRNKGNFPGRFSGRQFSNSRSEMNVSTLELGDSALYLCASSLETGATYEQYFGPGTRLTVT.

This clonotype was picked up a small number of times. The V gene is TRBV12-3 or TRBV12-4, the J gene TRBJ1-1; D unresolved. The CDR3 length is 11 residues. The V end was cut by 6 bases, the J end by 4 bases, with 6 bases between. The CDR3 sequence is CASSTPTEAFF. The DNA for the CDR3 is TGTGCCAGCAGCACGCCCACTGAAGCTTTCTTT.

This chain joins TRBV12-3 or TRBV12-4 and TRBJ2-2; TRBD1 aligns across 7 bases. V lost 3 bases and J lost 5; bases outside the gene matches: 12. CDR3 length: 17 amino acids. The CDR3 loop reads CASSFTQQGGRTGELFF. As DNA, the CDR3 is TGTGCCAGCAGTTTCACCCAACAAGGGGGCCGGACCGGGGAGCTGTTTTTT.

The chain joins TRBV7-2 to TRBJ1-2; TRBD1 matches 7 bases. J lost 0 bases, V lost 1 base, and 5 bases had no gene match. CDR1 is SGHTA, CDR2 FQGNSA, per germline. This CDR3 spans 16 amino acids. The CDR3 loop is CASSLVGGQANYGYTF. CDR3 nucleotides: TGTGCCAGCAGCTTAGTAGGGGGCCAAGCTAACTATGGCTACACCTTC.